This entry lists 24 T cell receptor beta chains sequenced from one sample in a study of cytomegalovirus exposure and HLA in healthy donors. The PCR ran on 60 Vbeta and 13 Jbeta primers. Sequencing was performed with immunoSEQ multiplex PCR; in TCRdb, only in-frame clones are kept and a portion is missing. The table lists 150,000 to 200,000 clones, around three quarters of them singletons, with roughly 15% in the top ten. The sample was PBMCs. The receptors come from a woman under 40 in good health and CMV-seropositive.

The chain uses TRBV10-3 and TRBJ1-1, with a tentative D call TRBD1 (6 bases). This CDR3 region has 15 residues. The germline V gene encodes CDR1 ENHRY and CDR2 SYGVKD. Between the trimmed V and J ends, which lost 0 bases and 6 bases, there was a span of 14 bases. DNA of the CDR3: TGTGCCATCAGTGAGTCGAGGGCTAAGGGGGCTGAAGCTTTCTTT. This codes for CAISESRAKGAEAFF.

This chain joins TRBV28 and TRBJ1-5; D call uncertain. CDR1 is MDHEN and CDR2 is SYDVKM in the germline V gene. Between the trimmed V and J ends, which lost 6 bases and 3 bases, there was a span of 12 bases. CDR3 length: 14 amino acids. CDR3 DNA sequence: TGTGCCAGCAGGACCCCCGGGTCCAATCAGCCCCAGCATTTT. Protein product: CASRTPGSNQPQHF.

Here the CDR3 reads CASSLGVRASSPLHF. The CDR3 DNA sequence: TGTGCCAGCAGCTTAGGCGTCAGGGCGAGTTCACCCCTCCACTTT. This sequence joins TRBV7-8 and TRBJ1-6; TRBD1 might be the D (5 bases). The CDR3 spans 15 residues. Trimming took off 1 base at V and 9 bases at J, with 13 bases between the two ends. Germline V CDR1 and CDR2: SGHVS, FQNEAQ. The full variable domain, completed using reference TRBV7-8 and TRBJ1-6, is GAGVSQSPRYKVAKRGQDVALRCDPISGHVSLFWYQQALGQGPEFLTYFQNEAQLDKSGLPSDRFFAERPEGSVSTLKIQRTQQEDSAVYLCASSLGVRASSPLHFGNGTRLTVT.

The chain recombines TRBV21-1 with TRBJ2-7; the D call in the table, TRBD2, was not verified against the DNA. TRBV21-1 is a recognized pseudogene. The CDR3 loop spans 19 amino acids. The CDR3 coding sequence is TGTGCCAGCAGCAAAGAGGGAAGGACTAGCGGGAATCGGTCCTACGAGCAGTACTTC. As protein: CASSKEGRTSGNRSYEQYF.

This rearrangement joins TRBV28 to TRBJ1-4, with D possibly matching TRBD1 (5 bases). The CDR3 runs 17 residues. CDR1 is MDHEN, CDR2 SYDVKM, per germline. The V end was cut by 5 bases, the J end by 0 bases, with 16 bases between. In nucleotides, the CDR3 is TGTGCCAGCAGTACCGACAAACAGGTTGCAACTAATGAAAAACTGTTTTTT. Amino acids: CASSTDKQVATNEKLFF.

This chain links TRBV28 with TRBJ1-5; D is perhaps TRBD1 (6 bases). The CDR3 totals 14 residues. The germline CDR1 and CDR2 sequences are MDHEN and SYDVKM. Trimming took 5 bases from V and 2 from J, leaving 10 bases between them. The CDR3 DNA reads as TGTGCCAGCAGTAAGGACAGAGGCAATCAGCCCCAGCATTTT. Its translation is CASSKDRGNQPQHF. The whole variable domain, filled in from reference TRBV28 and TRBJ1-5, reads DVKVTQSSRYLVKRTGEKVFLECVQDMDHENMFWYRQDPGLGLRLIYFSYDVKMKEKGDIPEGYSVSREKKERFSLILESASTNQTSMYLCASSKDRGNQPQHFGDGTRLSIL.

The CDR3 coding sequence is TGTGCCAGTAGTAACCGGTACGAGCAGTACTTC. Its protein product is CASSNRYEQYF. The rearrangement joins TRBV19 to TRBJ2-7, with unresolved D. Germline CDR1 reads LNHDA; CDR2 reads SQIVND (reference sequence). The CDR3 spans 11 residues. The V gene lost 4 bases and the J gene lost 4 bases, with 5 bases spanning the gap.

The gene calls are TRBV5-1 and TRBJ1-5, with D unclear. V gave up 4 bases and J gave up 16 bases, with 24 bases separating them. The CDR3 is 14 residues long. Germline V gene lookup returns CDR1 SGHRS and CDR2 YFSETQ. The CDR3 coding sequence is TGCGCCAGCAGCAAAAGCCCCGGGTCTCCCCCGCTCCATTTT. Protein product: CASSKSPGSPPLHF.

This CDR3 reads CASSLEQGESSNQPQHF. The CDR3 DNA sequence: TGCGCCAGCAGCTTGGAACAGGGAGAGTCAAGCAATCAGCCCCAGCATTTT. V usage is TRBV5-1 and J usage is TRBJ1-5; maybe TRBD1 (6 bases). CDR1 is SGHRS, CDR2 YFSETQ, per germline. The CDR3 has 17 residues. V was cut by 0 bases and J by 1 base, with 14 bases left in between.

CDR3 sequence reads: CASSGGLLIYEQYF. DNA for the CDR3: TGTGCCAGCAGCGGGGGACTCCTGATCTACGAGCAGTACTTC. The chain links TRBV7-2 to TRBJ2-7; tentatively, D is TRBD2 (6 bases). The CDR3 has 14 residues. Deletions cut 5 bases from V and 3 bases from J, with 14 bases between. Germline CDR1 SGHTA, CDR2 FQGNSA.

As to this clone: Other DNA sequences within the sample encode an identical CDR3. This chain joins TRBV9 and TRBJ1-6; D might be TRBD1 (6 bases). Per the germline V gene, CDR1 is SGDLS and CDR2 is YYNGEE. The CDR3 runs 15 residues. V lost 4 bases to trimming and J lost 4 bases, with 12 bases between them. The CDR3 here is CASSSGDHYNSPLHF. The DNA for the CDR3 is TGTGCCAGCAGCTCAGGGGACCATTATAATTCACCCCTCCACTTT.

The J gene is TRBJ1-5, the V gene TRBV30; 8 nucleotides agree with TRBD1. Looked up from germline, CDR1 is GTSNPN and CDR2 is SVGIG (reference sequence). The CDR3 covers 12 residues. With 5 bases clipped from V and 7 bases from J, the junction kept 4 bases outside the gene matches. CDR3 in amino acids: CAWDRGGQPQHF. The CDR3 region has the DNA TGTGCCTGGGACAGGGGCGGGCAGCCCCAGCATTTT.

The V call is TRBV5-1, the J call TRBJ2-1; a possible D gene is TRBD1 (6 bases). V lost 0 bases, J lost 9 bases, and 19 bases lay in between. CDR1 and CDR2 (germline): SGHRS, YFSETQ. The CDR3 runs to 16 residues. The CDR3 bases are TGCGCCAGCAGCTTGGCGATCCCAGGGGTCAGGGGTGAGCAGTTCTTC. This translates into CASSLAIPGVRGEQFF.

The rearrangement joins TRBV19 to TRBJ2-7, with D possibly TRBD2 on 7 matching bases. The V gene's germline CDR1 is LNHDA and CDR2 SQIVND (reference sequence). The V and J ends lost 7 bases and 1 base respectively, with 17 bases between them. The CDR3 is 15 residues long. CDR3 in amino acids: CASKTGAGESYEQYF. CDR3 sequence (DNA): TGTGCCAGTAAAACGGGGGCGGGAGAGTCCTACGAGCAGTACTTC. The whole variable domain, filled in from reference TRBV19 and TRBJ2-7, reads DGGITQSPKYLFRKEGQNVTLSCEQNLNHDAMYWYRQDPGQGLRLIYYSQIVNDFQKGDIAEGYSVSREKKESFPLTVTSAQKNPTAFYLCASKTGAGESYEQYFGPGTRLTVT.

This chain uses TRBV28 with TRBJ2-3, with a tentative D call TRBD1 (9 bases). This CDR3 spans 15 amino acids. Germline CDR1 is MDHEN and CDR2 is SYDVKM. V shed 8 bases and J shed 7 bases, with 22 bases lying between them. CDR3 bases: TGTGCCAGCTTCGGGGGGGGACAGGGAATAAATACGCAGTATTTT. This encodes CASFGGGQGINTQYF.

The CDR3: CASSQDHPGGSGTQYF. The DNA of the CDR3 is TGCGCCAGCAGCCAAGATCATCCGGGAGGGTCAGGTACGCAGTATTTT. This chain joins TRBV4-3 and TRBJ2-3, with 8 positions matching TRBD2. Germline V gene data show CDR1 as LGHNA and CDR2 as YSLEER. The V gene end was trimmed by 0 bases and the J gene end by 8 bases; junction bases not matched to a gene: 10. The CDR3 consists of 16 residues.

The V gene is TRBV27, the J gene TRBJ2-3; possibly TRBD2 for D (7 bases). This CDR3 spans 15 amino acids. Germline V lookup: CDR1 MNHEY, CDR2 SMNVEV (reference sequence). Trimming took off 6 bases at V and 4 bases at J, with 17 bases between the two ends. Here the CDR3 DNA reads TGTGCCAGCAGGGGGGGGCGAGCTAGCCCAGATACGCAGTATTTT. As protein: CASRGGRASPDTQYF.

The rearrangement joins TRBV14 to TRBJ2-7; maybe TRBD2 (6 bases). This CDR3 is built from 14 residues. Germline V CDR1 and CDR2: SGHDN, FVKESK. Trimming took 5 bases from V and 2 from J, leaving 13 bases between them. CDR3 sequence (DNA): TGTGCCAGCAGCGGAGGGTACTCTGCCTACGAGCAGTACTTC. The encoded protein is CASSGGYSAYEQYF. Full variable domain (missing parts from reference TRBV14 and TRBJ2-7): EAGVTQFPSHSVIEKGQTVTLRCDPISGHDNLYWYRRVMGKEIKFLLHFVKESKQDESGMPNNRFLAERTGGTYSTLKVQPAELEDSGVYFCASSGGYSAYEQYFGPGTRLTVT.

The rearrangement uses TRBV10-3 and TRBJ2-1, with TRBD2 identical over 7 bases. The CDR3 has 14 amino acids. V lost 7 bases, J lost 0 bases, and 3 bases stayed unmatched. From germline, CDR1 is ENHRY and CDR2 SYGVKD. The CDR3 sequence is CAIMRESSYNEQFF. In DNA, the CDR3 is TGTGCCATCATGCGGGAGAGCTCCTACAATGAGCAGTTCTTC.

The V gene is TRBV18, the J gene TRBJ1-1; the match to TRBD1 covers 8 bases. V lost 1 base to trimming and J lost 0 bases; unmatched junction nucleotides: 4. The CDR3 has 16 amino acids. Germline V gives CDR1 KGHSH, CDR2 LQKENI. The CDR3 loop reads CASSPRAGGVNTEAFF. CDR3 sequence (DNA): TGTGCCAGCTCACCACGGGCAGGGGGCGTGAACACTGAAGCTTTCTTT.

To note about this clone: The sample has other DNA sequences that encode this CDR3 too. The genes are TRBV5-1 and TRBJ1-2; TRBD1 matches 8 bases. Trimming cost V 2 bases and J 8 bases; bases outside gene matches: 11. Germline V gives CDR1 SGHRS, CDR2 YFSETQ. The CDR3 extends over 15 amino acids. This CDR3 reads CASSFSSQGAGGYTF. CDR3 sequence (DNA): TGCGCCAGCAGCTTCTCTTCGCAGGGGGCTGGCGGCTACACCTTC.

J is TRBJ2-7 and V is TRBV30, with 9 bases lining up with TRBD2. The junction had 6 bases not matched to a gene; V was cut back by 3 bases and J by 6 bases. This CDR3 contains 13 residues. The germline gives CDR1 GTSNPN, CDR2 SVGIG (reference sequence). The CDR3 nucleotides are TGTGCCTGGAGCATTATAGCGGGAGCCGAGCAGTACTTC. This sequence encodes CAWSIIAGAEQYF. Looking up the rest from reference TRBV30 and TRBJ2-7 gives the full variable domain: SQTIHQWPATLVQPVGSPLSLECTVEGTSNPNLYWYRQAAGRGLQLLFYSVGIGQISSEVPQNLSASRPQDRQFILSSKKLLLSDSGFYLCAWSIIAGAEQYFGPGTRLTVT.

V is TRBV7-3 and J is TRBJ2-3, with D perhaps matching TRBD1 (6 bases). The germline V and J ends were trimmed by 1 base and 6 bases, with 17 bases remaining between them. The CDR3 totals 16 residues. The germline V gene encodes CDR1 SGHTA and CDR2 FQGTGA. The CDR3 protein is CASSLMGASRGDTQYF. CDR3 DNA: TGTGCCAGCAGCTTAATGGGGGCATCCCGCGGGGATACGCAGTATTTT.

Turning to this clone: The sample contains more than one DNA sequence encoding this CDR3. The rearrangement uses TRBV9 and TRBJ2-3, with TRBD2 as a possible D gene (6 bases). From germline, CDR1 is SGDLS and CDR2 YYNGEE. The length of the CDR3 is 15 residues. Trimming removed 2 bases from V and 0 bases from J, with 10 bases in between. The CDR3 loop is CASSVSGLSTDTQYF. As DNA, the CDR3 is TGTGCCAGCAGCGTGAGCGGGCTTAGCACAGATACGCAGTATTTT.